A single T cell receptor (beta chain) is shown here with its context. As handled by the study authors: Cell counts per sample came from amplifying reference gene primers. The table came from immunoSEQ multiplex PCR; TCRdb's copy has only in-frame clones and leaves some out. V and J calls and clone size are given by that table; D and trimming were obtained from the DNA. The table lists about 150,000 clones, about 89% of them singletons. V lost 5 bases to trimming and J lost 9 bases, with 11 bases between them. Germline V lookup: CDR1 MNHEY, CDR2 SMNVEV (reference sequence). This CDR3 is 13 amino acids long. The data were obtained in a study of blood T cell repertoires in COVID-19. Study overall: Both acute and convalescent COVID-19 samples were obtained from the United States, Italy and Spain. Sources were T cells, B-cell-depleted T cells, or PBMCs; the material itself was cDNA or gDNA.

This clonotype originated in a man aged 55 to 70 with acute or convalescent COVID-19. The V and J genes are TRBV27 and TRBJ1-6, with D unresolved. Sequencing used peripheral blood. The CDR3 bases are TGTGCCAGCAGTCTCGAGCGGGGTTCACCCCTCCACTTT. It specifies CASSLERGSPLHF.